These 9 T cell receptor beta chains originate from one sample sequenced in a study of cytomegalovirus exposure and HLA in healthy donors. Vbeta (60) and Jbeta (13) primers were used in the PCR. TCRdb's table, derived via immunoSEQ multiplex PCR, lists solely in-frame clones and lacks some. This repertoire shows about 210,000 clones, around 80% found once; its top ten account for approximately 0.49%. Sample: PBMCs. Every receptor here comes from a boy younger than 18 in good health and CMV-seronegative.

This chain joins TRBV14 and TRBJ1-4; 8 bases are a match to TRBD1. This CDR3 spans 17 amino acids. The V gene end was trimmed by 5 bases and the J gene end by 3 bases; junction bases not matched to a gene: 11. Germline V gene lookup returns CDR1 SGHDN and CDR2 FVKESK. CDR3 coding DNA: TGTGCCAGCAGCAACGACTGGACAGGGTCGGCTAATGAAAAACTGTTTTTT. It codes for CASSNDWTGSANEKLFF.

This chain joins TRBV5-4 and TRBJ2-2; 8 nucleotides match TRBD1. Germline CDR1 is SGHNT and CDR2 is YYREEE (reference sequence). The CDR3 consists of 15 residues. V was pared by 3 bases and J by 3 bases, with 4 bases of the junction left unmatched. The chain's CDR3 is CASSSRGRDTGELFF. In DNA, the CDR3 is TGTGCCAGCAGCTCCAGGGGGCGGGACACCGGGGAGCTGTTTTTT.

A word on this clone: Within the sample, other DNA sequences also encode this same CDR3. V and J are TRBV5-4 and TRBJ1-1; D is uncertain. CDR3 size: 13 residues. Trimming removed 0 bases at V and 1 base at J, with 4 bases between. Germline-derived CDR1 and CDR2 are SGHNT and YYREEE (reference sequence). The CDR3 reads CASSLAGNTEAFF. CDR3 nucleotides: TGTGCCAGCAGCTTGGCGGGGAACACTGAAGCTTTCTTT.

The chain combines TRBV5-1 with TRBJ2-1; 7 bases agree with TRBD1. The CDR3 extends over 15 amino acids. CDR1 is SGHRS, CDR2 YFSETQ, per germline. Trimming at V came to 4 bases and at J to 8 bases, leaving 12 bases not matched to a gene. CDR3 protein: CASSPQGDGADEQFF. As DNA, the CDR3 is TGCGCCAGCAGCCCCCAGGGGGACGGGGCTGATGAGCAGTTCTTC.

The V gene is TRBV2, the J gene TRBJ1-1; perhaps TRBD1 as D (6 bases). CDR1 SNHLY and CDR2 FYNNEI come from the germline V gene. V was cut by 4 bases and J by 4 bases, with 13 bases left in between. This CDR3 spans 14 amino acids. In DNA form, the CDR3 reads TGTGCCAGCAGTGTAGCAGGGGCATTCACTGAAGCTTTCTTT. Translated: CASSVAGAFTEAFF. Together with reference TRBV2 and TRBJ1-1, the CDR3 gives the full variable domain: EPEVTQTPSHQVTQMGQEVILRCVPISNHLYFYWYRQILGQKVEFLVSFYNNEISEKSEIFDDQFSVERPDGSNFTLKIRSTKLEDSAMYFCASSVAGAFTEAFFGQGTRLTVV.

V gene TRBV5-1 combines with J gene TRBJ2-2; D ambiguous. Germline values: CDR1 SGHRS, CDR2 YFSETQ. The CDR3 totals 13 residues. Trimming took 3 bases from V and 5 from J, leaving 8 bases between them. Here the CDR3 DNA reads TGCGCCAGCAGCTCGACTTATACCGGGGAGCTGTTTTTT. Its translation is CASSSTYTGELFF.

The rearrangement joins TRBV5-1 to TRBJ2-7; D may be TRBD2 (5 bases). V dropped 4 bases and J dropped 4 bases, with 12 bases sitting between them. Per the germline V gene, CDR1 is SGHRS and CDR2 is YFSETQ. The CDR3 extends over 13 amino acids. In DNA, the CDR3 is TGCGCCAGCAGCGTCGACCGAGGGTACGAGCAGTACTTC. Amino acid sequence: CASSVDRGYEQYF.

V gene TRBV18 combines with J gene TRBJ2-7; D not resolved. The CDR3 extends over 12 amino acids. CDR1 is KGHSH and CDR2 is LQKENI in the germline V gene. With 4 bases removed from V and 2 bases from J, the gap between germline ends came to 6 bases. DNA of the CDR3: TGTGCCAGCTCACGCGGTCCCTACGAGCAGTACTTC. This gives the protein CASSRGPYEQYF.

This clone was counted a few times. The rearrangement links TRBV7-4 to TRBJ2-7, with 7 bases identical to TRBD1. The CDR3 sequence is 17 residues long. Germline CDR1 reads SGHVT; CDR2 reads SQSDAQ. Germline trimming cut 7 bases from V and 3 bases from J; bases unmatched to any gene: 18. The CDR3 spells CASTQTADRLNNYEQYF. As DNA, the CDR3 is TGTGCCAGCACCCAAACCGCGGACAGGTTAAACAACTACGAGCAGTACTTC.